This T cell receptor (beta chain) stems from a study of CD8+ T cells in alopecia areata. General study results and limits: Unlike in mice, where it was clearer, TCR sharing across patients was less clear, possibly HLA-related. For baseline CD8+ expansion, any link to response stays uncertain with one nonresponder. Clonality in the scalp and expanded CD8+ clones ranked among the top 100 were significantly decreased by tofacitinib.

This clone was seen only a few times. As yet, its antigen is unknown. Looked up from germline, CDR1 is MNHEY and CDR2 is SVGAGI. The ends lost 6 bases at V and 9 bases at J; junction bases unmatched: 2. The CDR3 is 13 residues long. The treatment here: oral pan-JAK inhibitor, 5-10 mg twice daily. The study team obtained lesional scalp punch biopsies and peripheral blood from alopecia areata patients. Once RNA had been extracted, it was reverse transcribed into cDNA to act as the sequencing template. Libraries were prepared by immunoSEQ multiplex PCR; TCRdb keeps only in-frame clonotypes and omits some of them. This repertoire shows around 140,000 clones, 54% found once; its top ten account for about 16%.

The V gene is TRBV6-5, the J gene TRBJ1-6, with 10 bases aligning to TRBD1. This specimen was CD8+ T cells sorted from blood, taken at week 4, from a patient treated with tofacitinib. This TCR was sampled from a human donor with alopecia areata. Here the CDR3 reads CASSRDRGSPLHF. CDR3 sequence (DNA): TGTGCCAGCAGCCGGGACAGGGGTTCACCCCTCCACTTT.